Sequencing of this TCR beta chain was carried out in a study of shared clonotypes between healthy human individuals. Findings and caveats of the study: It was observed that roughly 5.5% of naive CD4 clonotypes were shared across a handful of donors.

Sorted-subset replicate PCR reactions were performed with roughly 200 ng DNA, corresponding to tens of thousands of T cell genomes. Profiling relied on immunoSEQ multiplex PCR, and the TCRdb table lists in-frame clones only, not all of them. This sample has about 870,000 clones, with approximately 92% found just once. Concerning this clone: Its specificity is not known. The sample holds other DNA sequences that translate to the same CDR3.

The CDR3 contains 14 residues. The germline V gene has CDR1 SGHKS and CDR2 YYEKEE (reference sequence). Unmatched junction bases numbered 3, after V lost 2 bases and J lost 2 bases. Terminally differentiated effector memory CD45RA+ cells were excluded by CCR7 positive selection of CD45RO-negative cells. Sequenced material: naive CD8+ T cells sorted from blood. The sequence was collected from a man younger than 45 in good health. The genes are TRBV5-5 and TRBJ2-7; 8 bases agree with TRBD2. The chain's CDR3 is CASSLSGGTYEQYF. The CDR3 region has the DNA TGTGCCAGCAGCTTAAGCGGGGGCACCTACGAGCAGTACTTC.